The following is a T cell receptor beta chain sequence with its context. This clone's antigen is unknown. No base quality values were provided; no much bigger clone lies one nucleotide off. Distinct nucleotide sequences in the sample also encode this CDR3. This record belongs to a study of blood T cell repertoires in COVID-19 (dated by TCRdb to about 2020). About the full investigation: Samples from collaborators originated in the United States, Italy and Spain and spanned both the acute and convalescent phases of COVID-19. The material from the prospective study consisted of cDNA or gDNA derived from T cells, B-cell-depleted T cells, or PBMCs. Deeply sampled blood TCRbeta repertoires from subjects exposed to, actively infected with, or recovered from COVID-19 were included in the dataset. The repertoires were made available in a free public database intended to serve as a resource for research on the immune response to SARS-CoV-2. The samples were drawn from the first 160 participants of the ongoing ImmuneRACE study and from 950 to 1,500 subjects provided by 6 global collaborators. Nearly every sample came with metadata listing a de-identified subject ID, COVID-19 status, age in years and sex. Where HLA class I and class II types were available, the types were taken from metadata supplied by the sample provider, not from assay-based typing.

CDR1 is given as LGHNA and CDR2 as YSLEER, both from the germline V gene. V ends up 1 base short and J 2 bases short, with an unmatched junction base count of 6. Inclusive of the bounding cysteine and phenylalanine, the CDR3 is 17 residues long. The read is trimmed to its CDR3 DNA, 51 bases read in frame from base 1. Overall results and qualifications from the work: Clinical and demographic metadata were provided uncurated, with the amount varying by source and participant.

Enrolling through a virtual design, the prospective study's participants ranged in age from roughly 18 to 90 years and lived across roughly 23 United States geographic areas. In the prospective study, participants were assigned to cohorts based on the clinical history participants reported in a screening survey and a study questionnaire. Recovered participants in ImmuneRACE Cohort 3 were defined by two consecutive negative NP/OP PCR tests, clearance by a healthcare professional, or resolution of symptoms. In the prospective study, mobile phlebotomists collected whole blood, serum and a nasopharyngeal or oropharyngeal swab from each participant. Prospective study participants could optionally give additional blood draws and questionnaires over an approximately two-month period. Before DNA extraction, prospective study blood samples were shipped either frozen or at room temperature. The immunoSEQ Assay, a bias-controlled multiplex PCR, was used to amplify TCRbeta CDR3 regions from genomic DNA. The authors' analysis ran thus. The number of nucleated cells in each sample was estimated from the amplification of reference gene primers within the assay. To quantify the absolute abundance of each unique TCRbeta CDR3 rearrangement, sequence reads were collapsed and filtered. For each sample, productive Simpson clonality was calculated as the square root of Simpson's diversity index across productive rearrangements. TCRdb carries this immuneACCESS record with in-frame sequences only. Its versions omit some clonotypes, under half of them owing to an unresolved V gene in the studies checked, with the rest unexplained. V and J calls and clone size are as listed in that table; D and trimming were resolved from the DNA. Present in this sample are a few hundred thousand clones, over 75% of which were seen just once. 2.2% of the sample is in the top ten clones.

In this chain, TRBV4-3 is recombined with TRBJ2-3; 10 middle bases align to TRBD2. Sequenced input: PBMCs or T cells enriched from blood (not recorded which). The receptor's source is a man aged 30 to 39 who had recovered from COVID-19. The DNA sequence is as follows: TGCGCCAGCAGCCAAGTCCTAGCGGGGGCCCTCACAGATACGCAGTATTTT. The encoded protein is CASSQVLAGALTDTQYF.